Following are 15 T cell receptor beta chains from one sample sequenced in a study of control samples from healthy donors and cancer patients (dated by TCRdb to 2020 to 2021). Library construction relied on the immunoSEQ multiplex PCR assay. TCRdb carries this immuneACCESS record with in-frame sequences only. Its versions omit some clonotypes, under half of them owing to an unresolved V gene in the studies checked, with the rest unexplained. This sample has some 120,000 clones in its table, and about 92% of those were observed once. Roughly 1.7% of the sample goes to the ten largest clones. Sequenced input: PBMCs. These receptors came from a man aged 45-65 years with head and neck cancer.

The chain couples TRBV28 to TRBJ2-3; D gene ambiguous. With 6 bases removed from V and 4 bases from J, the gap between germline ends came to 17 bases. Per germline, CDR1 MDHEN and CDR2 SYDVKM. CDR3 size: 15 residues. CDR3 DNA sequence: TGTGCCAGCAGCCAGCTTAAGCTGGCCTCAGATACGCAGTATTTT. It is translated as CASSQLKLASDTQYF.

The sample holds one count of this clone. This rearrangement joins TRBV6-2 or TRBV6-3 to TRBJ2-2, with 7 bases lining up with TRBD1. The CDR3 has 15 amino acids. V dropped 6 bases and J dropped 1; count of bases not matched to a gene: 5. Germline CDR1 MNHEY, CDR2 SVGEGT. DNA for the CDR3: TGTGCCAGCAGCCCAAGGACAGGGAACACCGGGGAGCTGTTTTTT. This translates into CASSPRTGNTGELFF.

The chain couples TRBV5-1 to TRBJ2-7; tentatively, D is TRBD2 (6 bases). This CDR3 is 14 amino acids long. The ends were cut back, 0 bases at V and 2 bases at J, with 9 bases in the middle. In germline, CDR1 is SGHRS, CDR2 YFSETQ. Here the CDR3 reads CASSLGDLTYEQYF. DNA of the CDR3: TGCGCCAGCAGCTTGGGGGACTTGACCTACGAGCAGTACTTC.

This chain joins TRBV3-1 (or the pseudogene TRBV3-2) and TRBJ2-1; D may be TRBD1 (5 bases). The CDR3 spans 14 residues. Trimming shortened V by 5 bases and J by 7 bases, and 15 bases separated the two germline ends. Germline lookup yields CDR1 LGHDT and CDR2 YNNKEL (reference sequence). The CDR3 bases are TGTGCCAGCAGCTTTGACAGTCCACGAAATGAGCAGTTCTTC. This gives the protein CASSFDSPRNEQFF.

The V call is TRBV5-1, the J call TRBJ2-7; TRBD2 matches at 11 bases. The CDR3 sequence is 15 residues long. Unmatched junction bases numbered 5, after V lost 4 bases and J lost 2 bases. Germline-derived CDR1 and CDR2 are SGHRS and YFSETQ. As DNA, the CDR3 is TGCGCCAGCAGCCGGACTAGCGGGCAAACCTACGAGCAGTACTTC. Its protein is CASSRTSGQTYEQYF.

In this sample, this clone turned up once. The chain is built from TRBV5-4 and TRBJ2-5; possibly TRBD1 or TRBD2 for D (5 bases each). The ends were cut back, 0 bases at V and 4 bases at J, with 10 bases in the middle. CDR3 length: 14 residues. Looked up from germline, CDR1 is SGHNT and CDR2 is YYREEE (reference sequence). CDR3 sequence (DNA): TGTGCCAGCAGCTTGGCCGGGACGGGAGAGACCCAGTACTTC. It yields the protein CASSLAGTGETQYF.

The genes are TRBV7-9 and TRBJ2-7; D ambiguous. CDR1 and CDR2 from the germline V gene are SEHNR and FQNEAQ (reference sequence). The CDR3 loop spans 13 amino acids. V dropped 0 bases and J dropped 7 bases, with 10 bases sitting between them. CDR3 residues: CASSLAALEEQYF. CDR3 in DNA: TGTGCCAGCAGCTTAGCCGCCCTGGAGGAGCAGTACTTC.

This rearrangement joins TRBV30 to TRBJ1-3; TRBD1 might be the D (5 bases). Germline loops: CDR1 GTSNPN, CDR2 SVGIG (reference sequence). This CDR3 region has 16 residues. Deletions cut 4 bases from V and 0 bases from J, with 16 bases between. The CDR3 region is CAWMTRDGRSGNTIYF. CDR3 in DNA: TGTGCCTGGATGACTCGGGACGGCCGCTCTGGAAACACCATATATTTT. Supplemented by reference TRBV30 and TRBJ1-3, the full variable domain reads SQTIHQWPATLVQPVGSPLSLECTVEGTSNPNLYWYRQAAGRGLQLLFYSVGIGQISSEVPQNLSASRPQDRQFILSSKKLLLSDSGFYLCAWMTRDGRSGNTIYFGEGSWLTVV.

V is TRBV2 and J is TRBJ2-3; no clear D gene. This CDR3 is 14 amino acids long. The V end was cut by 8 bases, the J end by 0 bases, with 12 bases between. The germline gives CDR1 SNHLY, CDR2 FYNNEI. CDR3 bases: TGTGCCAGCTTGCCATCCCCTAGCACAGATACGCAGTATTTT. As protein: CASLPSPSTDTQYF.

As DNA, the CDR3 is TGTGCCAGCAGCTCGAGCACTAATGAGCAGTTCTTC. It is translated as CASSSSTNEQFF. The chain couples TRBV5-6 to TRBJ2-1; D unclear. The CDR3 sequence is 12 residues long. V was shortened by 3 bases and J by 7 bases, with 8 bases between the two germline ends. The V gene's germline CDR1 is SGHDT and CDR2 YYEEEE. Complete variable domain (other parts from reference TRBV5-6 and TRBJ2-1): DAGVTQSPTHLIKTRGQQVTLRCSPKSGHDTVSWYQQALGQGPQFIFQYYEEEERQRGNFPDRFSGHQFPNYSSELNVNALLLGDSALYLCASSSSTNEQFFGPGTRLTVL.

This sequence joins TRBV18 and TRBJ1-3; D uncertain. CDR3 size: 21 residues. Germline V gene sequence: CDR1 KGHSH, CDR2 LQKENI. The V end was cut by 3 bases, the J end by 0 bases, with 27 bases between. This CDR3 reads CASSPTVSSLSERRSGNTIYF. CDR3 nucleotides: TGTGCCAGCTCACCGACCGTTTCGAGTCTCTCTGAGCGGCGCTCTGGAAACACCATATATTTT.

The rearrangement links TRBV20-1 to TRBJ1-2, with 7 bases fitting TRBD1. Per germline, CDR1 DFQATT and CDR2 SNEGSKA (reference sequence). The CDR3 has 11 residues. J lost 4 bases, V lost 6 bases, and 2 bases had no gene match. The CDR3 DNA is TGCAGTGCCCACAGGGGCTATGGCTACACCTTC. Its protein is CSAHRGYGYTF.

Written as DNA, the CDR3 is TGTGCCAGCGCTGTTTCGGCGGGATCGACGAACACTGAAGCTTTCTTT. Protein sequence: CASAVSAGSTNTEAFF. The gene calls are TRBV18 and TRBJ1-1; no firm D call. The CDR3 runs 16 residues. The germline V gene encodes CDR1 KGHSH and CDR2 LQKENI. The germline V and J ends were trimmed by 8 bases and 1 base, with 20 bases remaining between them.

The V call is TRBV7-2, the J call TRBJ2-2; TRBD1 matches 9 bases. This CDR3 has 15 amino acids. The germline V gene has CDR1 SGHTA and CDR2 FQGNSA. The V gene end was trimmed by 3 bases and the J gene end by 5 bases; junction bases not matched to a gene: 4. The CDR3 reads CASSFNRGRTGELFF. In DNA form, the CDR3 reads TGTGCCAGCAGCTTCAACAGGGGGCGTACCGGGGAGCTGTTTTTT.

The chain is built from TRBV6-2 or TRBV6-3 and TRBJ1-1; D might be TRBD1 (5 bases). The germline gives CDR1 MNHEY, CDR2 SVGEGT. The V and J ends lost 2 bases and 6 bases respectively, with 10 bases between them. The CDR3 sequence is 13 residues long. CDR3 nucleotides: TGTGCCAGCAGTTACGATTGGGGGGCTGAAGCTTTCTTT. This sequence encodes CASSYDWGAEAFF.